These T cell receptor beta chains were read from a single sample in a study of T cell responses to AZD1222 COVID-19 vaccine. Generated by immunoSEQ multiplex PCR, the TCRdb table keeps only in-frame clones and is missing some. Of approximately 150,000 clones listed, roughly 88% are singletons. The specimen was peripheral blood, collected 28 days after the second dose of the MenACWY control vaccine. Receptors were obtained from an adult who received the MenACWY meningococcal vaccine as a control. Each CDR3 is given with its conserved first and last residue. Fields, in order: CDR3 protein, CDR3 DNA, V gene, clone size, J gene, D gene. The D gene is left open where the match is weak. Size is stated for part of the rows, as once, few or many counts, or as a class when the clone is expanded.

CASSQGQGAFF,TGTGCCAGCAGCCAGGGACAGGGAGCTTTCTTT,TRBV6-2/TRBV6-3,NA,TRBJ1-1,TRBD1
CASSLGSYNEQFF,TGTGCCAGCAGCTTGGGCAGCTACAATGAGCAGTTCTTC,TRBV7-3,NA,TRBJ2-1,NA
CASSQDLGVSMGLNSPLHF,TGCGCCAGCAGCCAAGATCTGGGAGTTTCGATGGGTCTTAATTCACCCCTCCACTTT,TRBV4-3,once,TRBJ1-6,NA
CASSLVAIQETQYF,TGTGCCAGCAGCTTAGTGGCCATCCAAGAGACCCAGTACTTC,TRBV7-2,NA,TRBJ2-5,NA
CASSFGSPGYGYTF,TGTGCCAGTAGCTTCGGCTCCCCGGGGTATGGCTACACCTTC,TRBV19,NA,TRBJ1-2,NA
CASKTGPANEKLFF,TGTGCCAGCAAGACCGGTCCGGCTAATGAAAAACTGTTTTTT,TRBV2,NA,TRBJ1-4,NA
CASSSRQGYGYTF,TGTGCCAGCAGCTCCCGGCAGGGCTATGGCTACACCTTC,TRBV6-5,few,TRBJ1-2,NA
CASSPNTFGTSEQYF,TGTGCCAGCTCACCAAACACATTTGGGACTTCCGAGCAGTACTTC,TRBV18,NA,TRBJ2-7,NA
CASSGGGAFDTQYF,TGTGCCAGCAGTGGCGGGGGGGCATTTGATACGCAGTATTTT,TRBV6-4,NA,TRBJ2-3,TRBD2
CASSQEPQGADNEQFF,TGCGCCAGCAGCCAAGAACCACAGGGGGCCGACAATGAGCAGTTCTTC,TRBV4-3,NA,TRBJ2-1,TRBD1
CASSHRQDGGTEAFF,TGTGCCAGCAGCCATAGACAGGACGGGGGCACTGAAGCTTTCTTT,TRBV5-4,NA,TRBJ1-1,NA
CASSSVRGADPEAFF,TGTGCCAGTAGTTCTGTCAGGGGCGCTGATCCTGAAGCTTTCTTT,TRBV19,NA,TRBJ1-1,NA
CASSFEGGFAYGYTF,TGCGCCAGCAGCTTCGAGGGGGGGTTCGCCTATGGCTACACCTTC,TRBV5-1,once,TRBJ1-2,NA
CASSWGTSGGYYNEQFF,TGTGCCAGCAGCTGGGGGACTAGCGGGGGGTACTACAATGAGCAGTTCTTC,TRBV7-2,NA,TRBJ2-1,TRBD2
CSVEGYDRVTEAFF,TGCAGCGTTGAAGGGTACGACAGGGTCACTGAAGCTTTCTTT,TRBV29-1,NA,TRBJ1-1,TRBD1
CASSLRNAGISYEQYF,TGCGCCAGCAGCTTGCGCAATGCGGGAATCTCCTACGAGCAGTACTTC,TRBV5-1,NA,TRBJ2-7,NA
CASSQAGGLAGVETQYF,TGCGCCAGCAGCCAAGCAGGAGGACTAGCGGGGGTCGAGACCCAGTACTTC,TRBV4-3,NA,TRBJ2-5,TRBD2
CASSPDGPLPQHF,TGTGCCAGCAGTCCAGACGGACCTCTGCCCCAGCATTTT,TRBV6-1,NA,TRBJ1-5,NA
CASSFRGSSYNEQFF,TGTGCCAGCAGCTTCAGGGGGAGCTCCTACAATGAGCAGTTCTTC,TRBV5-6,NA,TRBJ2-1,TRBD1
CASSPESSYEQYF,TGTGCCAGCAGCCCTGAGAGCTCCTACGAGCAGTACTTC,TRBV7-2,NA,TRBJ2-7,NA
CASRTGDRDYGYTF,TGTGCCAGCAGGACAGGGGATAGGGACTATGGCTACACCTTC,TRBV6-5,few,TRBJ1-2,TRBD1
CAWSYKQGVGNTEAFF,TGTGCCTGGAGTTACAAACAGGGAGTCGGGAACACTGAAGCTTTCTTT,TRBV30,NA,TRBJ1-1,NA
CASSPNQGTGGAEANEKLFF,TGTGCCAGCTCACCAAACCAAGGAACAGGGGGCGCGGAAGCTAATGAAAAACTGTTTTTT,TRBV18,NA,TRBJ1-4,TRBD1
CASSQAVTGDYGYTF,TGCGCCAGCAGCCAAGCGGTTACCGGGGACTATGGCTACACCTTC,TRBV4-1,NA,TRBJ1-2,NA
CASSPTGGADTQYF,TGCGCCAGCAGCCCGACAGGGGGAGCAGATACGCAGTATTTT,TRBV5-1,NA,TRBJ2-3,TRBD1
CASSWGSITSNQPQHF,TGTGCCAGCAGCTGGGGGAGCATCACGAGCAATCAGCCCCAGCATTTT,TRBV28,NA,TRBJ1-5,NA
CASSLSYGRPTYEQYF,TGCGCCAGCAGCTTGTCATATGGGCGACCAACCTACGAGCAGTACTTC,TRBV5-1,few,TRBJ2-7,NA
CASSRDRGSNTEAFF,TGCGCCAGCAGCCGCGACAGGGGTTCGAACACTGAAGCTTTCTTT,TRBV4-3,NA,TRBJ1-1,TRBD1